Listed below are T cell receptor beta chains from one sample, sequenced in a study of CXCR3-negative and CXCR3-positive naive CD8 T cells. From its re-call of the 5' RACE reads, TCRdb lists each CDR3 protein once, without DNA. The sample includes approximately 130,000 distinct CDR3 sequences. The sequenced sample was naive CXCR3+ CD8+ T cells from blood. Every receptor here comes from a human donor in good health. Some clones in this sample may be carry-over from other donors' samples. CDR3s include the opening cysteine and the closing phenylalanine or tryptophan.

v_gene	j_gene	CDR3aa
TRBV3-1	TRBJ2-2	CASSQARPGTSGRNGELFF
TRBV13	TRBJ2-6	CASSLRGNGANVLTF
TRBV29-1	TRBJ2-5	CSETSGRAGETQYF
TRBV4-3	TRBJ1-4	CASSLSTGLYEKLFF
TRBV7-7	TRBJ2-5	CASSSVEETQYF
TRBV7-2	TRBJ2-3	CASSLRRFTDTQYF
TRBV29-1	TRBJ1-1	CSVKQGTEAFF
TRBV7-8	TRBJ1-5	CASSLGQGDSEFQPQHF
TRBV28	TRBJ1-4	CASRSTSGTGNEKLFF
TRBV13	TRBJ1-1	CASSKDVKNTEAFF
TRBV7-9	TRBJ2-1	CASSSSAGTVYNEQFF
TRBV4-3	TRBJ2-5	CASSLSAGGRGQETQYF
TRBV7-2	TRBJ1-5	CASSLDLRGLQPQHF
TRBV19	TRBJ2-7	CASSPGTGGTYEQYF
TRBV7-2	TRBJ2-2	CASSSSPGELFF
TRBV7-9	TRBJ2-7	CASSSGASGYEQYF
TRBV7-9	TRBJ1-1	CASSETGGNTEAFF
TRBV5-6	TRBJ2-7	CASSPVGTASLYEQYF
TRBV28	TRBJ2-2	CASTQTGQGAPGLPAELFF
TRBV21-1	TRBJ1-1	CASSKALRGAGTEAFF
TRBV12-3/TRBV12-4	TRBJ2-3	CASSLFLLAADTQYF
TRBV25-1	TRBJ2-2	CASSTGAAGELFF
TRBV29-1	TRBJ2-7	CSVLLAGGLYSYEQYF
TRBV10-3	TRBJ2-7	CAISTGGTLSYEQYF
TRBV28	TRBJ2-7	CASSLIGTPLSEQYF
TRBV20-1	TRBJ2-1	CSAIQIERASYNEQFF
TRBV7-9	TRBJ2-5	CASSLVEDVAQYF
TRBV3-1	TRBJ2-7	CASSQEIGGSFGHEQYF